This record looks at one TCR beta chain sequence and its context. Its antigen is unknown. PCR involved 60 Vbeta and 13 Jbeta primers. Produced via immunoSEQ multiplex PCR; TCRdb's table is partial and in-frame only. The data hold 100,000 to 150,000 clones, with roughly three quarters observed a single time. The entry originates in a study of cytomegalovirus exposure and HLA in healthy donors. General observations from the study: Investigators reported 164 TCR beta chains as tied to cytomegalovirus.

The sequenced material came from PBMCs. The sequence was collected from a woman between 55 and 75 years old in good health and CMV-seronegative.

The CDR3 nucleotides read TGTGCCAGCAGCTCAGCCTCCGGGACAGGATATGGCTACACCTTC. The encoded protein is CASSSASGTGYGYTF. The rearrangement uses TRBV5-4 and TRBJ1-2; 8 bases are shared with TRBD1. Germline CDR1 reads SGHNT; CDR2 reads YYREEE (reference sequence). V lost 3 bases to trimming and J lost 5 bases; unmatched junction nucleotides: 9. There are 15 residues in the CDR3.